These 14 T cell receptor beta chains share one sample of origin, sequenced in a study of Ad26.COV2.S vaccination and SARS-CoV-2 variants. The sample's treatment: roughly 20 received Ad26.COV2.S at low or high dose, single or two shots; about 5 received placebo; per-sample allocation not given. Each sample was drawn 63 days after the first injection (of vaccine or placebo). Libraries were prepared by immunoSEQ multiplex PCR; TCRdb keeps only in-frame clonotypes and omits some of them. The table shows about 420,000 clones, with approximately 90% occurring only once. Material: peripheral blood, obtained in a trial of Ad26.COV2.S vaccine versus placebo. The receptors here all came from a person between 18 and 65 years old who received the Ad26.COV2.S COVID-19 vaccine or a placebo.

This chain links TRBV29-1 with TRBJ1-1; tentatively, D is TRBD1 (5 bases). This CDR3 contains 13 residues. Trimming pared 6 bases from V and 1 base from J, leaving 12 bases between. CDR1 and CDR2 from the germline V gene are SQVTM and ANQGSEA. The CDR3 DNA reads TGCAGCGTCAATACAGGTGAGAACACTGAAGCTTTCTTT. Its translation is CSVNTGENTEAFF.

The chain recombines TRBV24-1 with TRBJ2-2; 10 bases match TRBD1. Germline CDR1 reads KGHDR; CDR2 reads SFDVKD. The junction had 4 bases not matched to a gene; V was cut back by 6 bases and J by 4 bases. The CDR3 runs 15 residues. The CDR3 reads CATSPTGGITGELFF. The CDR3 DNA is TGTGCCACCAGTCCGACAGGGGGCATCACCGGGGAGCTGTTTTTT.

The chain joins TRBV9 to TRBJ2-1; a possible D gene is TRBD1 (5 bases). Germline V gives CDR1 SGDLS, CDR2 YYNGEE. V was shortened by 2 bases and J by 6 bases, with 9 bases between the two germline ends. The CDR3 is made up of 13 amino acids. CDR3 sequence reads: CASSVTDLNEQFF. CDR3 DNA: TGTGCCAGCAGCGTGACAGATCTCAATGAGCAGTTCTTC.

This chain joins TRBV5-1 and TRBJ2-2; D is undetermined. The V end lost 1 base, the J end lost 0 bases, and 10 bases lay between the germline ends. The CDR3 sequence is 16 residues long. Per the germline V gene, CDR1 is SGHRS and CDR2 is YFSETQ. Here the CDR3 reads CASSLRPGTNTGELFF. DNA of the CDR3: TGCGCCAGCAGCTTGAGGCCGGGCACGAACACCGGGGAGCTGTTTTTT.

This chain uses TRBV10-3 with TRBJ2-3; 7 nucleotides agree with TRBD1. Per the germline V gene, CDR1 is ENHRY and CDR2 is SYGVKD. The CDR3 has 16 residues. With 2 bases clipped from V and 0 bases from J, the junction kept 5 bases outside the gene matches. This chain's CDR3 is CAISEPGTASTDTQYF. The CDR3 nucleotides read TGTGCCATCAGTGAGCCCGGGACAGCTAGCACAGATACGCAGTATTTT.

V usage is TRBV7-8 and J usage is TRBJ2-3, with a possible D match to TRBD2 (5 bases). Trimming left V 1 base short and J 3 bases short, with 14 bases between. The CDR3 is 16 residues long. The germline gives CDR1 SGHVS, CDR2 FQNEAQ. The CDR3 bases are TGTGCCAGCAGCTTAGTACCGGGGTTGGTTACAGATACGCAGTATTTT. Its protein product is CASSLVPGLVTDTQYF.

In regard to this clone: Other nucleotide sequences from this sample produce the same CDR3. The chain uses TRBV30 and TRBJ2-7; D not resolved. Looked up from germline, CDR1 is GTSNPN and CDR2 is SVGIG (reference sequence). Trimming stripped 3 bases from V and 3 bases from J, with 6 bases between. CDR3 length: 11 residues. CDR3 bases: TGTGCCTGGAGCAGTAGCTACGAGCAGTACTTC. Protein: CAWSSSYEQYF.

The chain couples TRBV7-8 to TRBJ2-3; D may be TRBD1 (5 bases). The CDR3 runs to 16 residues. Germline CDR1 and CDR2: SGHVS and FQNEAQ. V was clipped by 3 bases and J by 4 bases, with 17 bases between them. CDR3 nucleotides: TGTGCCAGCAGCTTGGGGCCAATAACGGTGGCAGATACGCAGTATTTT. Translation gives CASSLGPITVADTQYF.

CDR3 sequence reads: CASRPRDFSYEQYF. CDR3 nucleotide sequence: TGTGCCAGTAGACCGAGGGATTTCTCCTACGAGCAGTACTTC. The chain combines TRBV19 with TRBJ2-7, with D tentatively TRBD2 (5 bases). Trimming pared 6 bases from V and 0 bases from J, leaving 12 bases between. CDR1 LNHDA and CDR2 SQIVND come from the germline V gene (reference sequence). The CDR3 runs 14 residues.

The V gene is TRBV5-4, the J gene TRBJ2-3; no definite D call. The CDR3 runs 14 residues. The V gene lost 4 bases and the J gene lost 2 bases, with 11 bases spanning the gap. Germline loops: CDR1 SGHNT, CDR2 YYREEE (reference sequence). The CDR3 sequence: CASSTGGITDTQYF. The DNA for the CDR3 is TGTGCCAGCAGCACCGGTGGGATCACAGATACGCAGTATTTT.

The chain has TRBV27 and TRBJ2-2, with 10 bases identical to TRBD1. Germline V gives CDR1 MNHEY, CDR2 SMNVEV (reference sequence). The ends lost 5 bases at V and 4 bases at J; junction bases unmatched: 4. This CDR3 has 15 residues. The CDR3 DNA follows: TGTGCCAGCAGTGCGGGACAGGGGCGCACCGGGGAGCTGTTTTTT. This encodes CASSAGQGRTGELFF.

The chain joins TRBV11-3 to TRBJ2-7, with TRBD2 matching 13 bases. This CDR3 has 15 residues. The germline CDR1 and CDR2 sequences are SGHNT and YENEEA. The V and J ends lost 6 bases and 7 bases, in that order; junction bases with no gene match: 9. The CDR3 region is CASSFGGLAGDEQYF. Written as DNA, the CDR3 is TGTGCCAGCAGTTTCGGAGGACTAGCGGGGGATGAGCAGTACTTC. Complete variable domain (other parts from reference TRBV11-3 and TRBJ2-7): EAGVVQSPRYKIIEKKQPVAFWCNPISGHNTLYWYLQNLGQGPELLIRYENEEAVDDSQLPKDRFSAERLKGVDSTLKIQPAELGDSAVYLCASSFGGLAGDEQYFGPGTRLTVT.

The chain employs TRBV9 and TRBJ2-4, with TRBD1 matching over 8 bases. CDR1 is SGDLS and CDR2 is YYNGEE in the germline V gene. Losses at the gene ends were 3 bases for V and 2 bases for J; bases not matched to a gene: 7. The CDR3 contains 16 residues. This CDR3 is CASSETGDGSKNIQYF. In DNA, the CDR3 is TGTGCCAGCAGCGAGACAGGGGACGGGTCCAAAAACATTCAGTACTTC. Full variable domain (rest looked up from reference TRBV9 and TRBJ2-4): DSGVTQTPKHLITATGQRVTLRCSPRSGDLSVYWYQQSLDQGLQFLIQYYNGEERAKGNILERFSAQQFPDLHSELNLSSLELGDSALYFCASSETGDGSKNIQYFGAGTRLSVL.

At least ten counts were recorded for this clone. The chain has TRBV6-2 or TRBV6-3 and TRBJ1-1, with D unresolved. The CDR3 totals 13 residues. Germline-derived CDR1 and CDR2 are MNHEY and SVGEGT. With 2 bases removed from V and 1 base from J, the gap between germline ends came to 5 bases. The CDR3 region has the DNA TGTGCCAGCAGTTACCCGGGGAACACTGAAGCTTTCTTT. Residues: CASSYPGNTEAFF.